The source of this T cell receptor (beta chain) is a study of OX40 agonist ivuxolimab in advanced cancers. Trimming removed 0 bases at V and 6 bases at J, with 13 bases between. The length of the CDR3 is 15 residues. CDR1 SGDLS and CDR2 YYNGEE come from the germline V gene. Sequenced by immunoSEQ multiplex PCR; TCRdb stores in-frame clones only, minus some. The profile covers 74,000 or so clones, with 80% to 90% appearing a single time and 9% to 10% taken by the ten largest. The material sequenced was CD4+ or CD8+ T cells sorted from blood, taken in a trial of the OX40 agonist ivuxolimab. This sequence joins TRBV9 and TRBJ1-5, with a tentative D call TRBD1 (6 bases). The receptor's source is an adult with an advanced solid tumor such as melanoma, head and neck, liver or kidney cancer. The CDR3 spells CASSVAPGAGQPQHF. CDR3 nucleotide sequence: TGTGCCAGCAGCGTAGCGCCAGGGGCAGGTCAGCCCCAGCATTTT.